This is a list of T cell receptor beta chains from one sample in a study of T cells in Graves' hyperthyroidism and ophthalmopathy. Each CDR3 protein is one row after TCRdb ran MiXCR on the multiplex PCR reads. The repertoire consists of under 250,000 distinct CDR3 sequences, with about 25% occurring once and the leading ten covering 35%. Sample: blood. These receptors originate from a woman aged 40 to 50 with Graves' ophthalmopathy. The CDR3 runs from the conserved cysteine through the conserved F or W. D genes are given only for firm matches. Size is stated for part of the rows, as once, few or many counts, or as a class when the clone is expanded.

TRBV6-1,many,NA,TRBJ2-7,CASSVRDSYEQYF,TGTGCCAGCAGTGTGAGGGACTCCTACGAGCAGTACTTC
TRBV12-3/TRBV12-4,NA,NA,TRBJ2-2,CASNAQNSNTGELFF,TGTGCCAGCAACGCACAGAATTCGAACACCGGGGAGCTGTTTTTT
TRBV20-1,many,TRBD2,TRBJ2-5,CSLSLAEETQYF,TGCAGCCTTAGTCTAGCGGAAGAGACCCAGTACTTC
TRBV24-1,many,TRBD2,TRBJ2-3,CATSDLASGRGKDTQYF,TGTGCCACCAGTGATTTGGCTAGCGGGAGGGGAAAAGATACGCAGTATTTT
TRBV4-1,NA,TRBD1,TRBJ2-7,CASSQDSQGAVEQYF,TGCGCCAGCAGCCAAGATTCACAGGGGGCGGTCGAGCAGTACTTC
TRBV5-6,many,TRBD1,TRBJ1-1,CASSWVTGATEAFF,TGTGCCAGCAGCTGGGTGACAGGGGCAACTGAAGCTTTCTTT
TRBV7-9,many,TRBD1,TRBJ1-6,CASSNRQGYSPLHF,TGTGCCAGCAGCAACCGACAGGGATATTCACCCCTCCACTTT
TRBV7-8,many,NA,TRBJ1-2,CASSLDRDGGYTF,TGTGCCAGCAGCTTAGACAGGGACGGTGGCTACACCTTC
TRBV5-4,many,TRBD1,TRBJ1-2,CASSLADRVGYGYTF,TGTGCCAGCAGCTTGGCGGACAGGGTGGGGTATGGCTACACCTTC
TRBV30,NA,TRBD1,TRBJ2-7,CAWGTGLNYEQYF,TGTGCCTGGGGGACAGGGTTAAATTACGAGCAGTACTTC
TRBV6-1,NA,TRBD2,TRBJ2-7,CASSVPRTSGSVYEQYF,TGTGCCAGCAGTGTCCCCCGGACTAGCGGGAGTGTCTACGAGCAGTACTTC
TRBV7-3,many,TRBD2,TRBJ2-1,CASSSAGGVVEQFF,TGTGCCAGCAGCTCCGCCGGGGGGGTCGTTGAGCAGTTCTTC
TRBV27,many,NA,TRBJ2-7,CASSRTPNYEQYF,TGTGCCAGCAGTAGGACACCAAACTACGAGCAGTACTTC
TRBV28,few,NA,TRBJ1-1,CASSLALANTEAFF,TGTGCCAGCAGTTTGGCATTAGCGAACACTGAAGCTTTCTTT
TRBV20-1,many,NA,TRBJ1-5,CSAHTKTQHF,TGCAGTGCTCACACAAAGACCCAGCATTTT
TRBV6-1,many,NA,TRBJ1-2,CASYGDYGYTF,TGTGCCAGCTACGGGGACTATGGCTACACCTTC
TRBV12-3/TRBV12-4,many,NA,TRBJ1-1,CASSLAVVGRVNTEAFF,TGTGCCAGCAGTTTAGCGGTGGTGGGTCGCGTGAACACTGAAGCTTTCTTT